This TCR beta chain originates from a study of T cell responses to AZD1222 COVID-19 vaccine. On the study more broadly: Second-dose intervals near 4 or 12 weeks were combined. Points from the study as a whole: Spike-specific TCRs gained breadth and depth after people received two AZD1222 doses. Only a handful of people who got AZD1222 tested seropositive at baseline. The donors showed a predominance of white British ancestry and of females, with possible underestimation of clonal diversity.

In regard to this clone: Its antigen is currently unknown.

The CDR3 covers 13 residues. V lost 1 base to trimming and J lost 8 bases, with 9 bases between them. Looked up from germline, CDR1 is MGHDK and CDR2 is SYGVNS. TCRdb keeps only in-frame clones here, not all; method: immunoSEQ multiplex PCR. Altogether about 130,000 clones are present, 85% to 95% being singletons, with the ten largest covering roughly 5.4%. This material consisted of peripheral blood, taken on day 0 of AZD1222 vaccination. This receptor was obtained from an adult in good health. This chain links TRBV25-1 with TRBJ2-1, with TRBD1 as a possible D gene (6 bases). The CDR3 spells CASSEFTGHEQFF. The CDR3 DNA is TGTGCCAGCAGTGAATTTACAGGGCATGAGCAGTTCTTC.